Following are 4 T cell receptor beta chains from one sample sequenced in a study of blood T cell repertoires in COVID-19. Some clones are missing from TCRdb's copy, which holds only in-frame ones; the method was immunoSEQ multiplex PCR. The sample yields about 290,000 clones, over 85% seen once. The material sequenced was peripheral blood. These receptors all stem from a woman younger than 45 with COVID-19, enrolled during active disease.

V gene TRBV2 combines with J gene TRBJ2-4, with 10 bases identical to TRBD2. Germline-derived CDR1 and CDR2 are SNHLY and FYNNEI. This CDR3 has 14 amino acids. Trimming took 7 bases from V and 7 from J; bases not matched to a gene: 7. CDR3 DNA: TGTGCCAGCACCCAAGCGGGGGGGCGTAACATTCAGTACTTC. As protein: CASTQAGGRNIQYF.

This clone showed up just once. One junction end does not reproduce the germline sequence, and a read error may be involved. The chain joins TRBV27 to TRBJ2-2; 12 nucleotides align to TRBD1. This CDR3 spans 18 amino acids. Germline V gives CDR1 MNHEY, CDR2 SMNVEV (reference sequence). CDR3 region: CASSPGTGGAARDRGAVF. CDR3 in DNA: TGTGCCAGCAGTCCCGGGACAGGGGGCGCGGCGAGGGACCGGGGAGCTGTTTTT.

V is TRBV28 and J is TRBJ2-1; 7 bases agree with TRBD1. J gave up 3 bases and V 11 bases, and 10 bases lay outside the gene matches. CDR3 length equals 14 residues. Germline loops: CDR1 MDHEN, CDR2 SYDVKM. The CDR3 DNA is TGTGCCGTATTTTCCGGGACAGACTACAATGAGCAGTTCTTC. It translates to CAVFSGTDYNEQFF.

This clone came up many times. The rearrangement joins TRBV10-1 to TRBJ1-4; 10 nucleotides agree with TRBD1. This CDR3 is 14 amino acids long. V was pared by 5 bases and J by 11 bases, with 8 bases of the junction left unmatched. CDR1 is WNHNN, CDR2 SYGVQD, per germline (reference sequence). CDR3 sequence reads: CASSIGTGDRKLFF. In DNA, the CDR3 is TGCGCCAGCAGTATCGGGACAGGGGATCGGAAACTGTTTTTT.